This T cell receptor beta chain was sequenced for a study of T cell responses to AZD1222 COVID-19 vaccine. Study results and caveats: A mostly white British donor set with more females was recruited, and clonal diversity was possibly underestimated. Nearly half of the spike-specific TCRs reportedly recognize variant regions that carry no mutations. Spike regions recognized by vaccine-associated CD4 TCRs spanned the protein, led by 160-218 and 743-854.

Produced via immunoSEQ multiplex PCR; TCRdb's table is partial and in-frame only. The sample carries roughly 75,000 clones, around 87% recorded once. CDR3 length: 14 amino acids. CDR1 and CDR2 from the germline V gene are SGHDT and YYEEEE. The trim removed 4 bases at V and 4 bases at J, leaving 5 bases unmatched. Concerning this clone: Its antigen is as yet unknown.

This TCR was sampled from an adult who received the AZD1222 COVID-19 vaccine. The material sequenced was peripheral blood, taken 28 days after the second AZD1222 dose. The J gene is TRBJ1-2, the V gene TRBV5-6, with 9 bases that match TRBD1. CDR3 loop: CASSPGQGSYGYTF. The CDR3 nucleotides read TGTGCCAGCAGCCCAGGACAGGGGTCCTATGGCTACACCTTC.